This is a list of T cell receptor beta chains from one sample in a study of T cells after posttransplantation cyclophosphamide. Profiled with immunoSEQ multiplex PCR; TCRdb holds only in-frame clones, not every one. The sample records about 6,800 clones, about 92% being singletons. Sequences were derived from CD8+ T cells sorted from blood, sampled after allogeneic stem cell transplant with posttransplant cyclophosphamide. These receptors originate from a male patient between 55 and 70 years old who received an allogeneic stem cell transplant from a related donor and was CMV-positive. Some T cells here may be from the graft donor. Each CDR3 is given with its conserved first and last residue. D genes are given only for firm matches. A row's size may be missing; if present it is once, few, many or a size class.

j_gene,abundance,v_gene,d_gene,CDR3nt,CDR3aa
TRBJ1-1,NA,TRBV19,NA,TGTGCCAGTAGTATATCCAAAAACACTGAAGCTTTCTTT,CASSISKNTEAFF
TRBJ2-7,NA,TRBV11-3,TRBD1,TGTGCCAGCAGCCCAGCCGGGACAGGGGTAAACGAGCAGTACTTC,CASSPAGTGVNEQYF
TRBJ2-3,NA,TRBV11-1,TRBD1,TGTGCCAGCAGCTCCTCGGGACAGGGAGGAGGTACGCAGTATTTT,CASSSSGQGGGTQYF
TRBJ2-3,NA,TRBV4-3,NA,TGCGCCAGCAGCCAAGAGGGGGGTCCCACAGATACGCAGTATTTT,CASSQEGGPTDTQYF
TRBJ1-5,NA,TRBV19,TRBD1,TGTGCCAGTAGCGAAACAGGGGTTGGTCAGCCCCAGCATTTT,CASSETGVGQPQHF
TRBJ1-1,NA,TRBV19,NA,TGTGCCAGTAGTATAGGTAGGGGGGGCAGTGGGACTGAAGCTTTCTTT,CASSIGRGGSGTEAFF
TRBJ1-3,once,TRBV18,TRBD1,TGTGCCAGCTCACCGGGACAGCTCTCTGGAAACACCATATATTTT,CASSPGQLSGNTIYF
TRBJ2-7,NA,TRBV5-1,NA,TGCGCCAGCAGCTTGGCCTCGGGGTCTCGCGAGCAGTACTTC,CASSLASGSREQYF
TRBJ2-2,NA,TRBV19,NA,TGTGCCAGTAGTATCTGGTTAGCGGCTACCACCGGGGAGCTGTTTTTT,CASSIWLAATTGELFF
TRBJ2-1,NA,TRBV2,TRBD2,TGTGCCAGCATGGAAAGGACTAGCTCCTACAATGAGCAGTTCTTC,CASMERTSSYNEQFF
TRBJ2-1,NA,TRBV27,NA,TGTGCCAGCAAAGTTGTGGACACTGAGTTCTTC,CASKVVDTEFF
TRBJ2-5,NA,TRBV10-3,TRBD2,TGTGCCATCAGTGAGGCTCGACTAGCGGGGGGCCAAGAGACCCAGTACTTC,CAISEARLAGGQETQYF
TRBJ1-2,NA,TRBV7-6,TRBD1,TGTGCCAGCAGCTTAGGAGGGGGCGCAGTAGAGGGCTACACCTTC,CASSLGGGAVEGYTF
TRBJ1-1,NA,TRBV7-2,TRBD1,TGTGCCAGCAGCTTAGCCCCGACAGGGGACACTGAAGCTTTCTTT,CASSLAPTGDTEAFF
TRBJ2-2,NA,TRBV9,NA,TGTGCCAGCAGCGTAGTACTCTCGAACACCGGGGAGCTGTTTTTT,CASSVVLSNTGELFF
TRBJ2-7,NA,TRBV5-6,NA,TGTGCCAGCAGCGAGCACACGCAGGTCCGTTACGAGCAGTACTTC,CASSEHTQVRYEQYF
TRBJ2-2,NA,TRBV7-6,NA,TGTGCCAGCAGCCCCCAACGGCTTAGCGGAAACACCGGGGAGCTGTTTTTT,CASSPQRLSGNTGELFF
TRBJ2-1,NA,TRBV7-8,NA,TGTGCCAGCAGCTTATTTGGGGCTTACAATGAGCAGTTCTTC,CASSLFGAYNEQFF
TRBJ2-7,NA,TRBV7-2,NA,TGTGCCAGCAGCTTAGACAGCACAAGCTCCTACGAGCAGTACTTC,CASSLDSTSSYEQYF
TRBJ1-2,NA,TRBV2,NA,TGTGCCAGCAGTGATTCCCGGGGGTTTAATGGCTACACCTTC,CASSDSRGFNGYTF
TRBJ2-7,NA,TRBV5-3,TRBD2,TGTGCCAGAAGCTTGGAGGGCGGGGGGTACGAGCAGTACTTC,CARSLEGGGYEQYF
TRBJ1-2,NA,TRBV7-9,NA,TGTGCCAGCAAGATTATAGCTAACTATGGCTACACCTTC,CASKIIANYGYTF
TRBJ2-7,NA,TRBV9,TRBD2,TGTGCCAGCAGCCCTGGGGGGGGAGGGTCCTACGAGCAGTACTTC,CASSPGGGGSYEQYF
TRBJ1-5,NA,TRBV11-2,TRBD1,TGTGCCAGCAGCATAGGGGGCGGTGATCAGCCCCAGCATTTT,CASSIGGGDQPQHF
TRBJ2-3,NA,TRBV7-6,TRBD1,TGTGCCAGCAGCGACCTGGGACAGGGGATAGATACGCAGTATTTT,CASSDLGQGIDTQYF
TRBJ2-3,once,TRBV7-2,TRBD2,TGTGCCAGCAGCTTAAGGGCGGGGGGTATCACAGATACGCAGTATTTT,CASSLRAGGITDTQYF
TRBJ2-2,NA,TRBV9,NA,TGTGCCAGCAGCGTAGGAGGGGGTAACGGGGAGCTGTTTTTT,CASSVGGGNGELFF
TRBJ1-1,once,TRBV6-5,TRBD1,TGTGCCAGCAGTTACAGCGACAGGGGCTCTGAAGCTTTCTTT,CASSYSDRGSEAFF
TRBJ1-6,NA,TRBV4-3,NA,TGCGCCAGCAGCCAAGATCGTCCGGGTGGCAATTCACCCCTCCACTTT,CASSQDRPGGNSPLHF
TRBJ2-7,few,TRBV11-2,TRBD1,TGTGCCAGCAGCTCCCCAGGGGGCGCGTCCTACGAGCAGTACTTC,CASSSPGGASYEQYF
TRBJ1-3,NA,TRBV7-9,NA,TGTGCCAGCAGCCGAACTGAGGGCCTCTCTGGAAACACCATATATTTT,CASSRTEGLSGNTIYF
TRBJ2-7,NA,TRBV19,TRBD1,TGTGCCAGTAGTGGGACAGGCGCTTACGAGCAGTACTTC,CASSGTGAYEQYF
TRBJ1-1,once,TRBV12-5,NA,TGTGCTAGTGGTTTGGATGCAGGGATGAACACTGAAGCTTTCTTT,CASGLDAGMNTEAFF
TRBJ2-7,NA,TRBV5-6,NA,TGTGCCAGCAACTTGATACGGGGGGAGCAGTACTTC,CASNLIRGEQYF
TRBJ1-2,few,TRBV4-1,NA,TGCGCCAGCAGCCAAGTGGGGAGCTATGGCTACACCTTC,CASSQVGSYGYTF
TRBJ2-1,NA,TRBV9,TRBD2,TGTGCCAGCAGCGCGGGGGGTTCCTCCTACAATGAGCAGTTCTTC,CASSAGGSSYNEQFF
TRBJ2-7,NA,TRBV11-1,TRBD1,TGTGCCAGCAGCCTTGCTTCGACAGGGTACTACGAGCAGTACTTC,CASSLASTGYYEQYF
TRBJ1-2,NA,TRBV13,NA,TGTGCCAGCAGCGATAGGGGCGGCTATGGCTACACCTTC,CASSDRGGYGYTF
TRBJ2-7,NA,TRBV9,TRBD2,TGTGCCAGCAGCGTAGATGACGGGGGGTCCTACGAGCAGTACTTC,CASSVDDGGSYEQYF
TRBJ2-7,NA,TRBV5-1,NA,TGCGCCAGCACCGAGGGGACATCCTACGAGCAGTACTTC,CASTEGTSYEQYF
TRBJ2-5,NA,TRBV11-1,TRBD2,TGTGCCAGCAGCTTAGGGGTGTCACTAGCGTTGGAGACCCAGTACTTC,CASSLGVSLALETQYF
TRBJ1-6,NA,TRBV21-1,NA,TGTGCCAGCAGCAAAGGATGCCGAGAAGAGAATTCACCCCTCCACTTT,CASSKGCREENSPLHF
TRBJ2-7,NA,TRBV6-4,TRBD1,TGTGCCAGCAGTTCCACACGCCCGGGACAGGAATATTACGAGCAGTACTTC,CASSSTRPGQEYYEQYF
TRBJ2-7,NA,TRBV11-2,NA,TGTGCCAGCAGCTTAGGACAGACGAACTACGAGCAGTACTTC,CASSLGQTNYEQYF